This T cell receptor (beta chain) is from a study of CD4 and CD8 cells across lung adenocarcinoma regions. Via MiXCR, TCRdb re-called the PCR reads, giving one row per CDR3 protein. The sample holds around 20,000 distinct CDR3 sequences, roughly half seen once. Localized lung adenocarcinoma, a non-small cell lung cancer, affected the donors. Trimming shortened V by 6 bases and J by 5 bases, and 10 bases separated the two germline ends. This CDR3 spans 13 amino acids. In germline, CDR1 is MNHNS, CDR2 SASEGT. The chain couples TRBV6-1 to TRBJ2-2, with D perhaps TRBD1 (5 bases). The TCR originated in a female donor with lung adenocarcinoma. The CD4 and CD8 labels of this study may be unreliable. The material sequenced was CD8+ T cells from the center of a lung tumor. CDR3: CASRTRETGELFF. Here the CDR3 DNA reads TGTGCCAGCAGAACCAGGGAAACCGGGGAGCTGTTTTTT.